The 27 T cell receptor beta chains in this list originate from one sample, sequenced in a study of T-cell reconstitution after alpha-beta-depleted transplantation in children. This sample's TCRbeta library carried unique molecular identifier barcodes. One entry per CDR3 protein, called by TCRdb with MiXCR from the PCR reads. The table lists some 440,000 distinct CDR3 sequences, about 17% of them singletons. The specimen comprised PBMCs, mostly from graft donor cells, sampled 360 days after TCRalphabeta/CD19-depleted stem cell transplant. The receptor set was obtained from a boy under two years old who had a stem cell transplant for Wiskott-Aldrich syndrome, so the T cells may come from the graft donor.

The table lists this clonotype with many counts. V is TRBV29-1 and J is TRBJ2-7; D uncertain. Germline CDR1 SQVTM, CDR2 ANQGSEA. The CDR3 covers 12 residues. V was cut by 4 bases and J by 0 bases, with 7 bases left in between. The CDR3: CSVGKSSYEQYF. The CDR3 DNA sequence: TGCAGCGTTGGCAAAAGCTCCTACGAGCAGTACTTC.

The chain is built from TRBV7-8 and TRBJ2-2; the D gene is possibly TRBD1 (5 bases). Germline V gives CDR1 SGHVS, CDR2 FQNEAQ. The V end was cut by 1 base, the J end by 7 bases, with 16 bases between. The CDR3 is 16 amino acids. CDR3 protein: CASSLVVPNRLGELFF. CDR3 nucleotides: TGTGCCAGCAGCTTAGTTGTCCCTAACAGGCTCGGGGAGCTGTTTTTT.

The chain recombines TRBV11-2 with TRBJ2-7; D is uncertain. V lost 2 bases, J lost 5 bases, and 16 bases lay in between. The CDR3 has 15 residues. CDR1 is SGHAT, CDR2 FQNNGV, per germline. CDR3: CASSLLGQDWNEQYF. In DNA, the CDR3 is TGTGCCAGCAGCTTATTAGGTCAAGACTGGAACGAGCAGTACTTC.

This clonotype was counted a few times. The CDR3 sequence: CASSRTGVRNEQFF. The CDR3 nucleotides are TGTGCCAGCAGTCGGACAGGGGTTAGGAATGAGCAGTTCTTC. V gene TRBV27 combines with J gene TRBJ2-1, with 9 positions matching TRBD1. This CDR3 spans 14 amino acids. The germline V gene has CDR1 MNHEY and CDR2 SMNVEV (reference sequence). V lost 5 bases, J lost 7 bases, and 6 bases stayed unmatched.

The genes are TRBV6-5 and TRBJ2-5; a possible D gene is TRBD1 (5 bases). The CDR3 covers 14 residues. Germline CDR1 is MNHEY and CDR2 is SVGAGI. V dropped 7 bases and J dropped 3 bases, with 15 bases sitting between them. CDR3 loop: CASNRLDRKETQYF. As DNA, the CDR3 is TGTGCCAGCAATAGACTCGACAGAAAAGAGACCCAGTACTTC.

The chain links TRBV12-3 or TRBV12-4 to TRBJ2-7, with TRBD1 identical over 10 bases. This CDR3 comprises 14 residues. The V gene end was trimmed by 3 bases and the J gene end by 7 bases; junction bases not matched to a gene: 6. The DNA for the CDR3 is TGTGCCAGCAGTTTCAGGACAGGGGGTGGAGAGCAGTACTTC. It specifies CASSFRTGGGEQYF.

V gene TRBV19 combines with J gene TRBJ2-7, with a possible D match to TRBD2 (6 bases). Deletions cut 3 bases from V and 5 bases from J, with 20 bases between. The germline CDR1 and CDR2 sequences are LNHDA and SQIVND (reference sequence). This CDR3 comprises 16 residues. The DNA for the CDR3 is TGTGCCAGTAGTATCCCCTCTGACGGAGGGCGGAACGAGCAGTACTTC. Translating it yields CASSIPSDGGRNEQYF. The full variable domain, rest sourced from reference TRBV19 and TRBJ2-7, is DGGITQSPKYLFRKEGQNVTLSCEQNLNHDAMYWYRQDPGQGLRLIYYSQIVNDFQKGDIAEGYSVSREKKESFPLTVTSAQKNPTAFYLCASSIPSDGGRNEQYFGPGTRLTVT.

This clonotype was seen repeatedly, ten times or more. The chain couples TRBV7-9 to TRBJ2-3; the match to TRBD2 covers 13 bases. Per germline, CDR1 SEHNR and CDR2 FQNEAQ (reference sequence). J lost 4 bases, V lost 8 bases, and 3 bases had no gene match. The CDR3 consists of 14 residues. CDR3 in amino acids: CASRTSGRADTQYF. CDR3 sequence (DNA): TGTGCCAGCCGGACTAGCGGGAGAGCAGATACGCAGTATTTT. Full variable domain (remainder filled in from reference TRBV7-9 and TRBJ2-3): DTGVSQNPRHKITKRGQNVTFRCDPISEHNRLYWYRQTLGQGPEFLTYFQNEAQLEKSRLLSDRFSAERPKGSFSTLEIQRTEQGDSAMYLCASRTSGRADTQYFGPGTRLTVL.

This clonotype was seen at least ten times. The rearrangement uses TRBV12-3 or TRBV12-4 and TRBJ2-1; 8 nucleotides align to TRBD2. Trimming at V came to 3 bases and at J to 4 bases, leaving 5 bases not matched to a gene. The CDR3 consists of 15 residues. This chain's CDR3 is CASSFSQRGYNEQFF. The CDR3 DNA sequence: TGTGCCAGCAGTTTCTCGCAGCGGGGGTACAATGAGCAGTTCTTC.

This clonotype has a handful of counts. The chain couples TRBV19 to TRBJ2-1, with TRBD2 matching over 8 bases. The V segment lost 3 bases and the J segment 7 bases; nucleotides outside the gene matches: 11. The CDR3 is 16 amino acids. From germline, CDR1 is LNHDA and CDR2 SQIVND (reference sequence). The CDR3 coding sequence is TGTGCCAGTAGTATTCCGTCGGGGGGGCAACTTAATGAGCAGTTCTTC. This sequence encodes CASSIPSGGQLNEQFF.

The chain combines TRBV5-5 with TRBJ1-2; 7 nucleotides match TRBD1. The V gene end was trimmed by 0 bases and the J gene end by 6 bases; junction bases not matched to a gene: 5. CDR3 size: 14 residues. The germline CDR1 and CDR2 sequences are SGHKS and YYEKEE (reference sequence). The CDR3 DNA sequence: TGTGCCAGCAGCTTGGACGGGACAGACAATGGCTACACCTTC. Protein: CASSLDGTDNGYTF.

The chain uses TRBV11-2 and TRBJ2-1; the D gene is possibly TRBD2 (6 bases). The V end was cut by 0 bases, the J end by 8 bases, with 23 bases between. CDR1 SGHAT and CDR2 FQNNGV come from the germline V gene. CDR3 length: 18 residues. Written as DNA, the CDR3 is TGTGCCAGCAGCTTAGAAAAGTCTGCGGGAAACACGCATTATGAGCAGTTCTTC. Translating it yields CASSLEKSAGNTHYEQFF.

This clonotype came up a few times. The chain is built from TRBV12-3 or TRBV12-4 and TRBJ2-5; 14 bases map to TRBD2. After removal of 3 bases from V and 2 bases from J, the junction contained 8 bases not matched to a gene. The CDR3 consists of 18 residues. This CDR3 reads CASSFGLAGGRSQETQYF. The CDR3 region has the DNA TGTGCCAGCAGTTTCGGACTAGCGGGGGGCCGATCTCAAGAGACCCAGTACTTC.

The CDR3 spells CASSFLPSGSSYNEQFF. CDR3 DNA: TGCGCCAGCAGCTTCCTACCTAGCGGAAGCTCCTACAATGAGCAGTTCTTC. V is TRBV5-1 and J is TRBJ2-1; 7 positions agree with TRBD2. Germline CDR1 SGHRS, CDR2 YFSETQ. J was trimmed by 0 bases and V by 2 bases; bases with no gene match: 8. The CDR3 has 17 residues.

A few counts support this clonotype. V usage is TRBV10-1 and J usage is TRBJ2-4; possibly TRBD1 for D (6 bases). The germline V gene has CDR1 WNHNN and CDR2 SYGVQD (reference sequence). There are 14 residues in the CDR3. The germline V and J ends were trimmed by 10 bases and 0 bases, with 13 bases remaining between them. In DNA form, the CDR3 reads TGCGCCATTGGGACATCCCTAGCCAAAAACATTCAGTACTTC. Its protein product is CAIGTSLAKNIQYF.

V usage is TRBV7-2 and J usage is TRBJ2-7, with 7 positions matching TRBD1. Germline V CDR1 and CDR2: SGHTA, FQGNSA. This CDR3 contains 13 residues. V lost 5 bases to trimming and J lost 12 bases; unmatched junction nucleotides: 13. CDR3 sequence reads: CASSQLGGWDTYF. CDR3 DNA sequence: TGTGCCAGCAGCCAATTAGGGGGCTGGGACACGTACTTC.

The chain links TRBV6-1 to TRBJ2-3, with 14 bases that match TRBD2. Germline assignment: CDR1 MNHNS and CDR2 SASEGT. The trim removed 1 base at V and 2 bases at J, leaving 5 bases unmatched. CDR3 size: 18 residues. The CDR3 sequence: CASSEGRLAGGVTDTQYF. For the CDR3, the DNA is TGTGCCAGCAGTGAAGGCCGACTAGCGGGAGGGGTCACAGATACGCAGTATTTT.

This clonotype was picked up a small number of times. This chain uses TRBV4-2 with TRBJ2-7; maybe TRBD2 (5 bases). The V gene's germline CDR1 is LGHNA and CDR2 YNFKEQ. This CDR3 contains 15 residues. Between the trimmed V and J ends, which lost 1 base and 6 bases, there was a span of 16 bases. The CDR3 DNA reads TGTGCCAGCAGCCAAGTTGCGGGCCGGGGTGGCGAGCAGTACTTC. Translated: CASSQVAGRGGEQYF.

The chain joins TRBV20-1 to TRBJ2-3; D is undetermined. Germline CDR1 is DFQATT and CDR2 is SNEGSKA (reference sequence). CDR3 size: 12 residues. The V gene lost 5 bases and the J gene lost 0 bases, with 6 bases spanning the gap. CDR3 nucleotide sequence: TGCAGTGCTGTCCGGAGCACAGATACGCAGTATTTT. It codes for CSAVRSTDTQYF.

This clonotype appeared a few times. The rearrangement links TRBV30 to TRBJ2-7, with a possible D match to TRBD1 (5 bases). This CDR3 has 17 amino acids. Deletions cut 3 bases from V and 2 bases from J, with 23 bases between. Germline CDR1 GTSNPN, CDR2 SVGIG (reference sequence). CDR3 amino acids: CAWRKNTGFLVAYEQYF. The CDR3 bases are TGTGCCTGGAGGAAAAACACAGGTTTCCTAGTAGCCTACGAGCAGTACTTC.

The J gene is TRBJ2-5, the V gene TRBV2; a possible D gene is TRBD2 (5 bases). The germline gives CDR1 SNHLY, CDR2 FYNNEI. The ends were cut back, 10 bases at V and 1 base at J, with 19 bases in the middle. CDR3 length: 15 residues. This chain's CDR3 is CATRPGTISQETQYF. In DNA, the CDR3 is TGTGCCACCCGTCCGGGAACGATTTCCCAAGAGACCCAGTACTTC.

This clonotype was seen more than once but under ten times. J is TRBJ2-7 and V is TRBV29-1, with 10 bases that match TRBD2. J was trimmed by 3 bases and V by 0 bases; bases with no gene match: 2. Germline CDR1 reads SQVTM; CDR2 reads ANQGSEA. This CDR3 is 14 amino acids long. The CDR3 protein is CSVEESGRVYEQYF. The CDR3 nucleotides read TGCAGCGTTGAAGAGAGCGGGAGGGTCTACGAGCAGTACTTC.

This clonotype was seen repeatedly, ten times or more. The chain combines TRBV25-1 with TRBJ1-5, with 8 bases identical to TRBD1. Unmatched junction bases numbered 3, after V lost 6 bases and J lost 5 bases. Germline V gene lookup returns CDR1 MGHDK and CDR2 SYGVNS. This CDR3 is 13 amino acids long. In DNA, the CDR3 is TGTGCCAGCAGACAGGGGGGAGATCAGCCCCAGCATTTT. Translated, it gives CASRQGGDQPQHF.

The table lists this clonotype with a few counts. This sequence joins TRBV6-5 and TRBJ2-3, with D possibly being TRBD2 (6 bases). This CDR3 contains 16 residues. The V gene lost 1 base and the J gene lost 2 bases, with 13 bases spanning the gap. CDR1 is MNHEY, CDR2 SVGAGI, per germline. The CDR3 DNA follows: TGTGCCAGCAGTTACTTCGGGGGAACCCTCACAGATACGCAGTATTTT. This translates into CASSYFGGTLTDTQYF.

The sample holds a few counts of this clonotype. The chain joins TRBV10-3 to TRBJ2-6, with 11 bases that match TRBD2. CDR1 is ENHRY, CDR2 SYGVKD, per germline. The trim removed 6 bases at V and 0 bases at J, leaving 4 bases unmatched. The CDR3 contains 17 residues. CDR3 region: CAISTSGGLSGANVLTF. The CDR3 DNA sequence: TGTGCCATCAGCACTAGCGGGGGCCTCTCTGGGGCCAACGTCCTGACTTTC.

This clonotype was found a few times. The chain joins TRBV5-6 to TRBJ2-2; D perhaps matches TRBD2 (5 bases). The V gene lost 5 bases and the J gene lost 5 bases, with 22 bases spanning the gap. The germline V gene has CDR1 SGHDT and CDR2 YYEEEE. The CDR3 is 17 residues long. In DNA, the CDR3 is TGTGCCAGCAGTTTTTGGACTCTTACCATCCTTACCGGGGAGCTGTTTTTT. Protein sequence: CASSFWTLTILTGELFF.

This clonotype showed up many times. The CDR3 DNA sequence: TGTGCCACCGGGACTAGGGTCGACACCGGGGAGCTGTTTTTT. Its protein product is CATGTRVDTGELFF. The chain is built from TRBV3-1 and TRBJ2-2; 8 nucleotides agree with TRBD2. Germline-derived CDR1 and CDR2 are LGHDT and YNNKEL (reference sequence). The CDR3 has 14 residues. V dropped 10 bases and J dropped 3; count of bases not matched to a gene: 7.